The 28 T cell receptor beta chains in this list originate from one sample, sequenced in a study of T cells in Graves' hyperthyroidism and ophthalmopathy. Amplified regions were TCR beta CDR3 sequences from RNA transcripts. The TCR CDR3 was amplified in a first-round RT-PCR using the HTBI primer set. TCRdb processed the multiplex PCR reads anew with MiXCR; each CDR3 protein has one entry. The sample has about 300,000 distinct CDR3 sequences, approximately 18% seen once. Sequenced input: blood. These receptors all come from a man aged 50-60 years with Graves' ophthalmopathy.

This clonotype appeared a few times. This chain joins TRBV7-8 and TRBJ2-2; perhaps TRBD1 as D (5 bases). The CDR3 is 16 residues long. The V end lost 5 bases, the J end lost 2 bases, and 15 bases lay between the germline ends. The germline CDR1 and CDR2 sequences are SGHVS and FQNEAQ. CDR3 nucleotide sequence: TGTGCCAGCAGCACTCGACAGAGAACCAACACCGGGGAGCTGTTTTTT. Its translation: CASSTRQRTNTGELFF.

The J gene is TRBJ2-1, the V gene TRBV28; unclear D gene. V was shortened by 2 bases and J by 11 bases, with 7 bases between the two germline ends. Germline assignment: CDR1 MDHEN and CDR2 SYDVKM. This CDR3 contains 11 residues. The CDR3 DNA is TGTGCCAGCAGTTTAAAAGGGAAGCAGTTCTTC. Translation gives CASSLKGKQFF.

Concerning this clonotype itself: A read error is possible here, since a much larger clone lies one base away. The conserved phenylalanine or tryptophan normally closing the CDR3 is absent here, so this likely arose from a read error. The chain employs TRBV3-1 and TRBJ1-2; TRBD1 matches at 8 bases. Germline CDR1 LGHDT, CDR2 YNNKEL (reference sequence). The CDR3 has 15 residues. Trimming at V came to 5 bases and at J to 4 bases, leaving 9 bases not matched to a gene. CDR3 amino acids: CASSKSSGGTYGYTI. Here the CDR3 DNA reads TGTGCCAGCAGCAAGAGCTCAGGGGGCACCTATGGCTACACCATC.

This clonotype was recorded at least ten times. The chain links TRBV5-1 to TRBJ2-7; D gene unclear. V lost 2 bases, J lost 4 bases, and 13 bases lay in between. This CDR3 region has 14 residues. Germline values: CDR1 SGHRS, CDR2 YFSETQ. The CDR3 coding sequence is TGCGCCAGCAGCTTCCAAGGACGTGGTTACGAGCAGTACTTC. Amino acids: CASSFQGRGYEQYF. The variable domain in full, completed from reference TRBV5-1 and TRBJ2-7, reads KAGVTQTPRYLIKTRGQQVTLSCSPISGHRSVSWYQQTPGQGLQFLFEYFSETQRNKGNFPGRFSGRQFSNSRSEMNVSTLELGDSALYLCASSFQGRGYEQYFGPGTRLTVT.

V gene TRBV28 combines with J gene TRBJ2-2, with 12 bases that match TRBD2. V gave up 4 bases and J gave up 6 bases; unmatched junction bases: 9. The CDR3 loop spans 17 amino acids. Germline V lookup: CDR1 MDHEN, CDR2 SYDVKM. The CDR3 DNA reads TGTGCCAGCAGTTCCCCCACGACTAGCGGGAGTCCCGGGGAGCTGTTTTTT. The encoded protein is CASSSPTTSGSPGELFF.

The gene calls are TRBV9 and TRBJ2-7, with a possible D match to TRBD1 (6 bases). CDR3 length equals 18 residues. V was pared by 3 bases and J by 4 bases, with 26 bases between. Germline V gene sequence: CDR1 SGDLS, CDR2 YYNGEE. The CDR3, as DNA: TGTGCCAGCAGCGATTACAGGGTAAAACTTTTCACGTTTTACGAGCAGTACTTC. Protein product: CASSDYRVKLFTFYEQYF.

The chain links TRBV28 to TRBJ2-7; no clear D gene. V lost 6 bases, J lost 1 base, and 22 bases lay in between. CDR3 length equals 17 residues. Germline-derived CDR1 and CDR2 are MDHEN and SYDVKM. CDR3 in amino acids: CASSYSPRGLGSYEQYF. The CDR3 DNA is TGTGCCAGCAGCTATAGCCCTCGTGGCCTGGGGTCCTACGAGCAGTACTTC.

This clonotype was recorded at least ten times. The genes are TRBV3-1 and TRBJ2-7; D remains unclear. The CDR3 has 13 residues. Germline assignment: CDR1 LGHDT and CDR2 YNNKEL (reference sequence). The ends were cut back, 5 bases at V and 2 bases at J, with 10 bases in the middle. The CDR3 sequence: CASSDDGAYEQYF. In nucleotides, the CDR3 is TGTGCCAGCAGCGATGACGGTGCCTACGAGCAGTACTTC.

This chain links TRBV7-6 with TRBJ2-5; the D call may be TRBD1 or TRBD2 (6 bases each). The CDR3 consists of 17 residues. V lost 2 bases to trimming and J lost 1 base, with 17 bases between them. Per the germline V gene, CDR1 is SGHVS and CDR2 is FNYEAQ. The DNA of the CDR3 is TGTGCCAGCAGCTTATGGGGGGCTAGCGAGGCCCAAGAGACCCAGTACTTC. This translates into CASSLWGASEAQETQYF.

At least ten counts were recorded for this clonotype. This chain connects TRBV20-1 to TRBJ2-7, with a tentative D call TRBD1 (6 bases). V lost 6 bases to trimming and J lost 5 bases, with 17 bases between them. This CDR3 spans 13 amino acids. Germline loops: CDR1 DFQATT, CDR2 SNEGSKA (reference sequence). The DNA of the CDR3 is TGCAGTGCCGTTTCAGGGGTTCTCCACGAGCAGTACTTC. Translation gives CSAVSGVLHEQYF.

CDR3 coding DNA: TGTGCGGTGGCTGAAGCTTTCTTT. Translating gives CAVAEAFF. The rearrangement links TRBV19 to TRBJ1-1; D gene unclear. The CDR3 runs to 8 residues. Looked up from germline, CDR1 is LNHDA and CDR2 is SQIVND (reference sequence).

This clonotype was counted only a few times. The chain employs TRBV5-6 and TRBJ2-5, with D possibly TRBD2 on 5 matching bases. This CDR3 is built from 14 residues. Trimming took 4 bases from V and 7 from J, leaving 17 bases between them. CDR1 is SGHDT and CDR2 is YYEEEE in the germline V gene. CDR3 protein: CASSTQGQAGTQYF. DNA of the CDR3: TGTGCCAGCAGCACCCAAGGGCAGGCGGGGACCCAGTACTTC.

The V gene is TRBV20-1, the J gene TRBJ2-7; 9 nucleotides align to TRBD2. V lost 6 bases and J lost 4; bases outside the gene matches: 16. Germline V gene lookup returns CDR1 DFQATT and CDR2 SNEGSKA (reference sequence). This CDR3 comprises 16 residues. CDR3 DNA sequence: TGCAGTGCCCCCCTGTACGGTAGCGGGAGAAGGTACGAGCAGTACTTC. This encodes CSAPLYGSGRRYEQYF.

In its sample, this clonotype was seen a few times. The rearrangement links TRBV20-1 to TRBJ2-3; D ambiguous. Germline CDR1 DFQATT, CDR2 SNEGSKA (reference sequence). The CDR3 has 14 amino acids. V was shortened by 1 base and J by 5 bases, with 13 bases between the two germline ends. The CDR3: CSARALYAEDTQYF. CDR3 nucleotide sequence: TGCAGTGCTAGAGCCCTTTACGCGGAAGATACGCAGTATTTT.

This clonotype was recorded many times. The chain combines TRBV5-1 with TRBJ2-5; possibly TRBD1 or TRBD2 for D (5 bases each). Germline CDR1 SGHRS, CDR2 YFSETQ. The length of the CDR3 is 15 residues. Trimming shortened V by 5 bases and J by 1 base, and 15 bases separated the two germline ends. The CDR3 DNA reads as TGCGCCAGCAGGCCACAGTCTGGGGGCCAAGAGACCCAGTACTTC. Encoded protein: CASRPQSGGQETQYF. Full variable domain (outside the CDR3, taken from reference TRBV5-1 and TRBJ2-5): KAGVTQTPRYLIKTRGQQVTLSCSPISGHRSVSWYQQTPGQGLQFLFEYFSETQRNKGNFPGRFSGRQFSNSRSEMNVSTLELGDSALYLCASRPQSGGQETQYFGPGTRLLVL.

Only a few counts were recorded for this clonotype. The chain combines TRBV18 with TRBJ1-5; 7 nucleotides line up with TRBD1. This CDR3 is built from 15 residues. The ends lost 3 bases at V and 6 bases at J; junction bases unmatched: 8. The germline V gene encodes CDR1 KGHSH and CDR2 LQKENI. The chain's CDR3 is CASSPGQSMGQPQHF. The CDR3 DNA reads TGTGCCAGCTCACCGGGACAGAGCATGGGTCAGCCCCAGCATTTT. The full variable domain, with the rest looked up from reference TRBV18 and TRBJ1-5, is NAGVMQNPRHLVRRRGQEARLRCSPMKGHSHVYWYRQLPEEGLKFMVYLQKENIIDESGMPKERFSAEFPKEGPSILRIQQVVRGDSAAYFCASSPGQSMGQPQHFGDGTRLSIL.

This clonotype was counted ten times or more. The chain employs TRBV7-9 and TRBJ2-5; weak D call: TRBD1 (7 bases). The CDR3 is made up of 15 amino acids. Per the germline V gene, CDR1 is SEHNR and CDR2 is FQNEAQ (reference sequence). Trimming pared 4 bases from V and 4 bases from J, leaving 16 bases between. The CDR3 nucleotides are TGTGCCAGCAGCTCCGACAGGGAGGCAAGAGAGACCCAGTACTTC. The encoded protein is CASSSDREARETQYF.

This chain joins TRBV14 and TRBJ2-1; perhaps TRBD1 as D (6 bases). V lost 4 bases and J 0 bases, leaving 13 bases between the germline ends. The CDR3 is made up of 16 amino acids. Germline lookup yields CDR1 SGHDN and CDR2 FVKESK. The CDR3 coding sequence is TGTGCCAGCAGCCCTGGGGGCTTAGACTCCTACAATGAGCAGTTCTTC. Translation gives CASSPGGLDSYNEQFF.

This chain links TRBV20-1 with TRBJ1-5, with a tentative D call TRBD1 (6 bases). CDR1 and CDR2 from the germline V gene are DFQATT and SNEGSKA (reference sequence). V dropped 6 bases and J dropped 0 bases, with 15 bases sitting between them. The CDR3 length is 15 residues. CDR3 in amino acids: CSAPPKQGSNQPQHF. The CDR3 region has the DNA TGCAGTGCCCCGCCCAAACAGGGTAGCAATCAGCCCCAGCATTTT.

J is TRBJ2-1 and V is TRBV7-6, with D maybe TRBD1 (5 bases). The CDR3 spans 16 residues. Germline lookup yields CDR1 SGHVS and CDR2 FNYEAQ. The V end lost 5 bases, the J end lost 8 bases, and 22 bases lay between the germline ends. The CDR3 spells CASSLTGRWGMYEQFF. In DNA form, the CDR3 reads TGTGCCAGCAGCCTGACGGGCAGGTGGGGCATGTATGAGCAGTTCTTC.

This clonotype was detected ten times or more. V usage is TRBV20-1 and J usage is TRBJ2-7; D is uncertain. Germline lookup yields CDR1 DFQATT and CDR2 SNEGSKA (reference sequence). The V end was cut by 3 bases, the J end by 2 bases, with 5 bases between. The CDR3 length is 11 residues. The CDR3: CSASAAYEQYF. The CDR3, as DNA: TGCAGTGCTAGCGCCGCCTACGAGCAGTACTTC.

There are a few counts of this clonotype. V is TRBV28 and J is TRBJ1-1; D remains unclear. Germline CDR1 reads MDHEN; CDR2 reads SYDVKM. The CDR3 covers 15 residues. V was clipped by 5 bases and J by 1 base, with 14 bases between them. The CDR3 sequence is CASSSQDPRNTEAFF. The CDR3 nucleotides read TGTGCCAGCAGTAGCCAGGACCCGCGGAACACTGAAGCTTTCTTT.

This clonotype was seen ten or more times. The chain carries TRBV7-8 and TRBJ2-1; D not resolved. Trimming took 1 base from V and 6 from J, leaving 16 bases between them. The CDR3 is 16 residues long. Germline loops: CDR1 SGHVS, CDR2 FQNEAQ. The CDR3 region is CASSLGVSKAINEQFF. CDR3 in DNA: TGTGCCAGCAGCTTAGGGGTCTCAAAGGCCATCAATGAGCAGTTCTTC.

V and J are TRBV5-1 and TRBJ2-1; 12 bases fit TRBD2. Germline V gives CDR1 SGHRS, CDR2 YFSETQ. This CDR3 comprises 19 residues. V lost 0 bases, J lost 6 bases, and 13 bases stayed unmatched. This chain's CDR3 is CASSLGGTSGPLGVNEQFF. The CDR3 nucleotides read TGCGCCAGCAGCTTGGGGGGGACTAGCGGGCCCCTCGGGGTCAATGAGCAGTTCTTC.

This clonotype was found many times. V gene TRBV11-1 combines with J gene TRBJ2-1; TRBD2 aligns across 7 bases. Germline V lookup: CDR1 SGHAT, CDR2 FQDESV (reference sequence). V shed 0 bases, J shed 8 bases, and the junction held 13 bases outside the gene matches. The CDR3 is 17 residues long. The CDR3 region is CASSLAPGTNGRDEQFF. The DNA for the CDR3 is TGTGCCAGCAGCTTAGCCCCCGGGACTAATGGGCGCGATGAGCAGTTCTTC.

This chain joins TRBV7-9 and TRBJ1-2, with a tentative D call TRBD1 (6 bases). V was clipped by 4 bases and J by 7 bases, with 22 bases between them. Germline CDR1 is SEHNR and CDR2 is FQNEAQ (reference sequence). The CDR3 sequence is 16 residues long. The CDR3 DNA reads as TGTGCCAGCAGCTCGAGGATGGGTTTGGGGGCAGGTGGCTACACCTTC. It translates to CASSSRMGLGAGGYTF.

The chain carries TRBV6-2 or TRBV6-3 and TRBJ2-2; D not certain. The CDR3 sequence is 11 residues long. Germline V CDR1 and CDR2: MNHEY, SVGEGT. Trimming took off 3 bases at V and 6 bases at J, with 2 bases between the two ends. The CDR3 here is CASSYPGELFF. Here the CDR3 DNA reads TGTGCCAGCAGTTATCCCGGGGAGCTGTTTTTT.

This clonotype was found a few times. CDR3 loop: CASGGLGTGELFF. CDR3 nucleotide sequence: TGTGCCAGCGGCGGACTCGGCACCGGGGAGCTGTTTTTT. The rearrangement links TRBV28 to TRBJ2-2; possibly TRBD2 for D (5 bases). There are 13 residues in the CDR3. Germline assignment: CDR1 MDHEN and CDR2 SYDVKM. Trimming took 8 bases from V and 4 from J, leaving 11 bases between them.